This T cell receptor beta chain was found in a study of CD8 T cells in Susac syndrome. V was trimmed by 3 bases and J by 0 bases, leaving 9 bases between them. This CDR3 comprises 15 residues. The authors reverse transcribed 0.5 to 1 ug RNA with random hexamers. With immunoSEQ multiplex PCR, TCR beta CDR3 was amplified across 54 Vbeta and 13 Jbeta. TCRdb called the immunoSEQ multiplex PCR reads again in MiXCR, with one record for every CDR3 protein. Among 95,000 or so distinct CDR3 sequences, approximately 92% were seen once, and the ten largest hold 0.25% to 0.4%. CD8+ and CD4+ blood T cells underwent TCR beta sequencing. Healthy donors served as the controls. They were matched for age and sex. Negative isolation was used for CD8+ and CD4+ T cells and FACS enrichment for TEMRA cells.

The sample consisted of CD8+ T cells from PBMCs. The source of this sequence is a human donor in good health. The V call is TRBV12-3 or TRBV12-4, the J call TRBJ1-3; D might be TRBD1 (6 bases). CDR3 in DNA: TGTGCCAGCAGTTTGGGGGCCTTCTCTGGAAACACCATATATTTT. Translation: CASSLGAFSGNTIYF.